Only one count was recorded for the clone carrying this TCR beta chain. TCRdb's table, derived via immunoSEQ multiplex PCR, lists solely in-frame clones and lacks some. The sample carries around 300,000 clones, 70% to 90% recorded once. The record originates from a study of blood T cell repertoires in COVID-19. V shed 1 base and J shed 5 bases, with 2 bases lying between them. This CDR3 is built from 11 residues. Germline values: CDR1 KGHDR, CDR2 SFDVKD. V gene TRBV24-1 combines with J gene TRBJ2-7, with D unclear. Sequencing was done on a sample of peripheral blood. The sequence came from a woman in her thirties with active or convalescent COVID-19. The CDR3 is CATSDFNEQYF. In nucleotides, the CDR3 is TGTGCCACCAGTGATTTTAACGAGCAGTACTTC.